This T cell receptor (beta chain) was documented in a study of blood T cell repertoires in COVID-19. At the level of the study: Samples came from the United States, Italy and Spain, spanning acute and convalescent COVID-19.

Authors' analysis steps: Nucleated cell counts were estimated from reference gene primer amplification. Clones were sequenced by immunoSEQ multiplex PCR, and TCRdb holds only the in-frame ones, with some missing. D and trimming come from the DNA, and the V and J calls and clone size come from that table. This sample has roughly 400,000 clones; 85% to 90% occur once, and the top ten carry 1.1%. Participants' own reports of clinical history determined their cohort assignment. Germline CDR1 reads MNHNY; CDR2 reads SVGAGI (reference sequence). CDR3 length equals 14 residues. The V gene lost 9 bases and the J gene lost 7 bases, with 21 bases spanning the gap.

The receptor's source is a man younger than 45 who had recovered from COVID-19. V gene TRBV6-6 combines with J gene TRBJ1-1, with D possibly TRBD1 on 6 matching bases. The sequencing sample was made of PBMCs or T cells enriched from blood (not recorded which). CDR3 residues: CASTSNRVGFEAFF. For the CDR3, the DNA is TGTGCCAGTACCTCAAACAGGGTGGGATTTGAAGCTTTCTTT.